The rows below give T cell receptor beta chains drawn from one sample of a study of blood T cell repertoires in COVID-19. Sequenced by immunoSEQ multiplex PCR; TCRdb stores in-frame clones only, minus some. This table has 110,000 to 150,000 clones, around 89% appearing once. The sequenced sample was peripheral blood. These receptors came from a man aged 55 to 69 with active or convalescent COVID-19. CDR3s include the opening cysteine and the closing phenylalanine or tryptophan. The order of the fields is V gene, D gene, clone size, J gene, CDR3 protein, CDR3 DNA. D genes are given only for firm matches. Clone size is given for some rows only: seen once, a few or many times, or a class if the clone is expanded.

v_gene: TRBV3-1/TRBV3-2; d_gene: TRBD1; abundance: NA; j_gene: TRBJ2-3; CDR3aa: CASSQVSARGRGVTGDTQYF; CDR3nt: TGTGCCAGCAGCCAAGTCTCCGCCAGGGGGCGCGGCGTCACGGGAGATACGCAGTATTTT
v_gene: TRBV4-3; d_gene: NA; abundance: NA; j_gene: TRBJ2-2; CDR3aa: CASSQLTPTGELFF; CDR3nt: TGCGCCAGCAGCCAATTGACACCCACCGGGGAGCTGTTTTTT
v_gene: TRBV11-2; d_gene: TRBD1; abundance: NA; j_gene: TRBJ1-2; CDR3aa: CASSLQSGTGLAYGYTF; CDR3nt: TGTGCCAGCAGCTTACAGTCCGGGACAGGGCTCGCCTATGGCTACACCTTC
v_gene: TRBV24-1; d_gene: NA; abundance: NA; j_gene: TRBJ2-2; CDR3aa: CATSPTLNTGELFF; CDR3nt: TGTGCCACCAGTCCGACACTTAACACCGGGGAGCTGTTTTTT
v_gene: TRBV28; d_gene: NA; abundance: NA; j_gene: TRBJ2-7; CDR3aa: CASSLDGGLILVGQYF; CDR3nt: TGTGCCAGCAGTCTGGACGGGGGTTTAATCCTCGTAGGGCAGTACTTC
v_gene: TRBV27; d_gene: NA; abundance: NA; j_gene: TRBJ1-1; CDR3aa: CASSSRDIGLREAFF; CDR3nt: TGTGCCAGCAGTTCCCGGGACATAGGTCTTAGGGAGGCTTTCTTT
v_gene: TRBV4-2; d_gene: NA; abundance: NA; j_gene: TRBJ1-5; CDR3aa: CASSQGGQHQHF; CDR3nt: TGTGCCAGCAGCCAAGGAGGACAACACCAGCATTTT
v_gene: TRBV3-1/TRBV3-2; d_gene: NA; abundance: NA; j_gene: TRBJ1-1; CDR3aa: CASSYRRNRGVNTEAFF; CDR3nt: TGTGCCAGCAGCTACCGGAGAAATCGGGGGGTGAACACTGAAGCTTTCTTT
v_gene: TRBV5-1; d_gene: TRBD2; abundance: NA; j_gene: TRBJ2-3; CDR3aa: CASSHTRGGAGEGSTDTQYF; CDR3nt: TGCGCCAGCAGTCACACTCGAGGGGGAGCGGGAGAGGGGAGCACAGATACGCAGTATTTT
v_gene: TRBV11-2; d_gene: NA; abundance: NA; j_gene: TRBJ1-4; CDR3aa: CASTRWASPEKLFF; CDR3nt: TGTGCCAGCACCCGCTGGGCCAGCCCTGAAAAACTGTTTTTT
v_gene: TRBV7-2; d_gene: TRBD2; abundance: NA; j_gene: TRBJ2-4; CDR3aa: CASSLVGGGRSADKNIQYF; CDR3nt: TGTGCCAGCAGCTTAGTCGGGGGCGGGAGGTCGGCTGACAAAAACATTCAGTACTTC
v_gene: TRBV28; d_gene: NA; abundance: NA; j_gene: TRBJ2-7; CDR3aa: CASSPSRGYEQYF; CDR3nt: TGTGCCAGCAGTCCATCTAGGGGCTACGAGCAGTACTTC
v_gene: TRBV28; d_gene: NA; abundance: NA; j_gene: TRBJ1-5; CDR3aa: CASSLADQGGNQPQHF; CDR3nt: TGTGCCAGCAGTTTAGCTGACCAGGGCGGCAATCAGCCCCAGCATTTT
v_gene: TRBV9; d_gene: NA; abundance: once; j_gene: TRBJ2-5; CDR3aa: CASSVSTVWETQYF; CDR3nt: TGTGCCAGCAGCGTTTCTACAGTGTGGGAGACCCAGTACTTC
v_gene: TRBV30; d_gene: NA; abundance: NA; j_gene: TRBJ1-1; CDR3aa: CAWGRVNTEAFF; CDR3nt: TGTGCCTGGGGTCGGGTGAACACTGAAGCTTTCTTT
v_gene: TRBV2; d_gene: NA; abundance: NA; j_gene: TRBJ2-4; CDR3aa: CALTGVTAKNIQYF; CDR3nt: TGTGCCCTAACGGGAGTCACGGCCAAAAACATTCAGTACTTC
v_gene: TRBV10-1; d_gene: NA; abundance: NA; j_gene: TRBJ2-4; CDR3aa: CASSEIAGSAKNIQYF; CDR3nt: TGCGCCAGCAGTGAGATCGCAGGCTCCGCCAAAAACATTCAGTACTTC
v_gene: TRBV28; d_gene: TRBD1; abundance: NA; j_gene: TRBJ2-7; CDR3aa: CAISGQGVSRTYEQYF; CDR3nt: TGTGCCATCTCGGGACAGGGGGTTTCTCGCACCTACGAGCAGTACTTC
v_gene: TRBV6-2/TRBV6-3; d_gene: TRBD1; abundance: NA; j_gene: TRBJ1-5; CDR3aa: CASSQQGGYNQPQHF; CDR3nt: TGTGCCAGCAGTCAACAGGGGGGCTATAATCAGCCCCAGCATTTT
v_gene: TRBV6-1; d_gene: NA; abundance: NA; j_gene: TRBJ1-5; CDR3aa: CASSRGDPSNQPQHF; CDR3nt: TGTGCCAGCAGCCGCGGGGACCCGAGCAATCAGCCCCAGCATTTT
v_gene: TRBV30; d_gene: NA; abundance: NA; j_gene: TRBJ2-7; CDR3aa: CAWSRGAVYEQYF; CDR3nt: TGTGCCTGGAGCCGGGGGGCGGTATACGAGCAGTACTTC
v_gene: TRBV5-4; d_gene: TRBD2; abundance: NA; j_gene: TRBJ2-1; CDR3aa: CASSLVSGNKDNEQFF; CDR3nt: TGTGCCAGCAGCTTGGTCAGCGGGAATAAGGACAATGAGCAGTTCTTC
v_gene: TRBV5-1; d_gene: NA; abundance: NA; j_gene: TRBJ1-5; CDR3aa: CASSQGNSNQPQHF; CDR3nt: TGCGCCAGCAGCCAGGGCAATAGCAATCAGCCCCAGCATTTT
v_gene: TRBV2; d_gene: TRBD1; abundance: NA; j_gene: TRBJ2-2; CDR3aa: CASHTGTGGTGELFF; CDR3nt: TGTGCCAGTCACACCGGGACAGGTGGTACCGGGGAGCTGTTTTTT
v_gene: TRBV29-1; d_gene: TRBD1; abundance: NA; j_gene: TRBJ1-1; CDR3aa: CSVDPRDRGSTEAFF; CDR3nt: TGCAGCGTTGACCCCAGGGACAGGGGGAGCACTGAAGCTTTCTTT
v_gene: TRBV12-5; d_gene: NA; abundance: NA; j_gene: TRBJ1-5; CDR3aa: CATSRAGGDQPQHF; CDR3nt: TGTGCTACTTCCAGGGCGGGGGGGGATCAGCCCCAGCATTTT
v_gene: TRBV5-1; d_gene: NA; abundance: NA; j_gene: TRBJ1-2; CDR3aa: CASSSDSPQVGGYTF; CDR3nt: TGCGCCAGCAGCTCGGACAGCCCTCAGGTGGGTGGCTACACCTTC
v_gene: TRBV6-4; d_gene: NA; abundance: NA; j_gene: TRBJ1-3; CDR3aa: CASRRTVSSGNTIYF; CDR3nt: TGTGCCAGCAGGAGGACAGTATCCTCTGGAAACACCATATATTTT
v_gene: TRBV10-2; d_gene: TRBD2; abundance: many; j_gene: TRBJ2-7; CDR3aa: CASSEGLAGGEQYF; CDR3nt: TGCGCCAGCAGTGAGGGACTAGCGGGGGGCGAGCAGTACTTC
v_gene: TRBV19; d_gene: NA; abundance: NA; j_gene: TRBJ1-2; CDR3aa: CASSMTEGYGYTF; CDR3nt: TGTGCCAGTAGTATGACGGAGGGCTATGGCTACACCTTC
v_gene: TRBV7-9; d_gene: NA; abundance: NA; j_gene: TRBJ2-1; CDR3aa: CASTSRLLTYNEQFF; CDR3nt: TGTGCCAGCACCTCCCGGTTGCTTACCTACAATGAGCAGTTCTTC